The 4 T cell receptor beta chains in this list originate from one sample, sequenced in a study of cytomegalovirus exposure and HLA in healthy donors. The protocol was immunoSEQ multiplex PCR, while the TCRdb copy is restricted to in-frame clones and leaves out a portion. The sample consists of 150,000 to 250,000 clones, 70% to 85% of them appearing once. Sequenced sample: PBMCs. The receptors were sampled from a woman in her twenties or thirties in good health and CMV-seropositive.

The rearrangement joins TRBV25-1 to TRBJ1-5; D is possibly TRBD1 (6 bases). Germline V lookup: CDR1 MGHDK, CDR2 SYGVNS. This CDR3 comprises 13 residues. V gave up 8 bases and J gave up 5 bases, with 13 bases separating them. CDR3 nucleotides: TGTGCCAGCGGCATGGGGGCCGATCAGCCCCAGCATTTT. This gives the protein CASGMGADQPQHF.

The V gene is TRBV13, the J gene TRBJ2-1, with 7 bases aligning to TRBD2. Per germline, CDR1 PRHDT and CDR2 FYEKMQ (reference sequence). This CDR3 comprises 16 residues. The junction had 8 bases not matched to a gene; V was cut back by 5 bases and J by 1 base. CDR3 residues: CASSRRLAGSYNEQFF. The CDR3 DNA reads TGTGCCAGCAGCCGTAGACTAGCTGGGTCCTACAATGAGCAGTTCTTC.

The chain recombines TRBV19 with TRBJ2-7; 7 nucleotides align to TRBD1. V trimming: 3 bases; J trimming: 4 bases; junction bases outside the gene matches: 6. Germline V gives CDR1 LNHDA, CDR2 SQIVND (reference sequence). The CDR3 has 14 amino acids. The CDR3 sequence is CASSIQDRDYEQYF. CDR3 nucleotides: TGTGCCAGTAGTATTCAAGACAGGGATTACGAGCAGTACTTC.

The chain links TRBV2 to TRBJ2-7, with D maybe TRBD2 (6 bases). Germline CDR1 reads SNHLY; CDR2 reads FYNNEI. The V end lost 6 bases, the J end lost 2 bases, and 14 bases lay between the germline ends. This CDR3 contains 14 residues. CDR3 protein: CASRALAHTYEQYF. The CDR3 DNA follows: TGTGCCAGCAGAGCCCTAGCGCATACCTACGAGCAGTACTTC.